The sequence of this T cell receptor beta chain was determined in a study of graft-versus-host responses after intestinal transplantation. Study-wide results and limits: Recipient marrow harbored GvH clones, some of which surfaced first in ileum or blood.

This CDR3 has 15 residues. V was cut by 0 bases and J by 6 bases, with 15 bases left in between. CDR1 is SEHNR, CDR2 FQNEAQ, per germline (reference sequence). Produced via immunoSEQ multiplex PCR; TCRdb's table is partial and in-frame only. The sample holds some 17,000 clones, roughly 80% seen once. From the graft tissue, intraepithelial and lamina propria lymphocytes were released through processing. Comment on this clone: Its cognate antigen is unknown.

The sequence was obtained from a human patient who received an intestinal transplant, so some T cells may come from the graft donor. This specimen was ileum tissue, taken 17 days after transplant. This rearrangement joins TRBV7-9 to TRBJ2-7, with D uncertain. The CDR3 DNA reads as TGTGCCAGCAGCTTAGCCTACTCCTCAGTAGCCGAGCAGTACTTC. It yields the protein CASSLAYSSVAEQYF.